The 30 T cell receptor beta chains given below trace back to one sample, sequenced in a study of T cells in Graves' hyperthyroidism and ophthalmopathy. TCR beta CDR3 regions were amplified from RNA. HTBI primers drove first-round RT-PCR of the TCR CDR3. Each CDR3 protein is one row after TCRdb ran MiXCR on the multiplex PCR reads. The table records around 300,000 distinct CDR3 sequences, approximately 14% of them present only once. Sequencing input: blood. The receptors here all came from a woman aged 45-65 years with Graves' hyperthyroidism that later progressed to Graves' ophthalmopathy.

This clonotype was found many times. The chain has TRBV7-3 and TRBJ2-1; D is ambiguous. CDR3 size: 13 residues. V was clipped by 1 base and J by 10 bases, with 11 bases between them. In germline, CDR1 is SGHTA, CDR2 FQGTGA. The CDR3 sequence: CASSLSPLQEQFF. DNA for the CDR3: TGTGCCAGCAGCTTAAGCCCCCTTCAGGAGCAGTTCTTC.

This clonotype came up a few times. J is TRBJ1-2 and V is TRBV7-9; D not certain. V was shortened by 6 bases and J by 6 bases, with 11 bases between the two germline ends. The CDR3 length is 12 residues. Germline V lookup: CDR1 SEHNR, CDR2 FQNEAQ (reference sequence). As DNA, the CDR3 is TGTGCCAGCAGGAACCTGGGTCATGGCTACACCTTC. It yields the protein CASRNLGHGYTF.

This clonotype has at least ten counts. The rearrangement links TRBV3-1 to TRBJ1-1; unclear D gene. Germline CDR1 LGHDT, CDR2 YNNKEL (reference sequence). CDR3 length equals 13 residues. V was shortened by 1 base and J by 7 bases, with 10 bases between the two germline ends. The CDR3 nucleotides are TGTGCCAGCAGCCAAGTAAGAGCTGGTGAAGCTTTCTTT. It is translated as CASSQVRAGEAFF.

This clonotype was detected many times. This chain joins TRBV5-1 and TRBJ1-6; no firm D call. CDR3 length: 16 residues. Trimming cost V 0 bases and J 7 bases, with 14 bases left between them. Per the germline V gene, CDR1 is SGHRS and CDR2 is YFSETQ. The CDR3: CASSLVGGRNNSPLHF. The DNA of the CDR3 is TGCGCCAGCAGCTTGGTAGGAGGAAGAAACAATTCACCCCTCCACTTT.

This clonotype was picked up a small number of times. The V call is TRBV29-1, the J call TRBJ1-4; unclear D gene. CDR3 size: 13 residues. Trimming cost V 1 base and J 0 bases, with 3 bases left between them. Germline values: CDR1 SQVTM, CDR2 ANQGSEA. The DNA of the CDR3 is TGCAGCGTTGAAGTAGCAACTAATGAAAAACTGTTTTTT. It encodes CSVEVATNEKLFF.

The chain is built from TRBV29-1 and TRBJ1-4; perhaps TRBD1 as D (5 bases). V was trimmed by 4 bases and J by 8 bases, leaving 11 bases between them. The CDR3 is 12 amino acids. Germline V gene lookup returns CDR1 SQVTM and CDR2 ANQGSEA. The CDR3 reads CSVGAWGEKLFF. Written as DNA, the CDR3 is TGCAGCGTTGGGGCCTGGGGGGAAAAACTGTTTTTT.

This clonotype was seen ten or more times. The CDR3 coding sequence is TGCAGCGTGGAGAGGGACAGCCAAGAGACCCAGTACTTC. Protein sequence: CSVERDSQETQYF. This chain uses TRBV29-1 with TRBJ2-5; 7 bases line up with TRBD1. Looked up from germline, CDR1 is SQVTM and CDR2 is ANQGSEA. J lost 1 base, V lost 6 bases, and 5 bases had no gene match. The CDR3 is made up of 13 amino acids.

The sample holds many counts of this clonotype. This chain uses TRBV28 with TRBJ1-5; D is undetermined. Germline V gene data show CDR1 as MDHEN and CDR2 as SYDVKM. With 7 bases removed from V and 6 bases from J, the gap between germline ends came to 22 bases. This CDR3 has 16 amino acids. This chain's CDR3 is CASIQKSGGWFQPQHF. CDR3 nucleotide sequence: TGTGCCAGCATTCAAAAATCAGGCGGCTGGTTTCAGCCCCAGCATTTT.

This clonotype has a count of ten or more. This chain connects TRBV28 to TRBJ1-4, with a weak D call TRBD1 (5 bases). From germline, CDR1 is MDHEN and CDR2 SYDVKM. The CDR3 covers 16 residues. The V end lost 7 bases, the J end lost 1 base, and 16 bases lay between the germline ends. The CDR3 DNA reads TGTGCCAGCACCTCGGGGGGAATCGGAACTAATGAAAAACTGTTTTTT. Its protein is CASTSGGIGTNEKLFF.

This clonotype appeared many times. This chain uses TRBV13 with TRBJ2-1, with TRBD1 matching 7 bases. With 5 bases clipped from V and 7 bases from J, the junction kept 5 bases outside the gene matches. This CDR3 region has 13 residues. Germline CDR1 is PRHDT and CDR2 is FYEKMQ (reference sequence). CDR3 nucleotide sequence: TGTGCCAGCAGCAACAGGGGCAGGAATGAGCAGTTCTTC. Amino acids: CASSNRGRNEQFF.

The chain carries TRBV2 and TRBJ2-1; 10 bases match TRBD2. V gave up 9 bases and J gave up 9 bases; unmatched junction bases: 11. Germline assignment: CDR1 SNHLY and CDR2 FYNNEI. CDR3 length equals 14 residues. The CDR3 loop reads CARASGRGGVEQFF. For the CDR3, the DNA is TGTGCCAGGGCTAGCGGGAGAGGCGGGGTTGAGCAGTTCTTC.

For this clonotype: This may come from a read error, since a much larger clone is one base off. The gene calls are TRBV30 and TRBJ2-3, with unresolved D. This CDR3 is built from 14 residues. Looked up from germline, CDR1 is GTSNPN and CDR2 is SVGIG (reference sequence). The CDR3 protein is CAWSQSFGTDTRYF. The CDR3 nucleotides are TGTGCCTGGAGTCAGAGTTTTGGCACAGATACGCGGTATTTT.

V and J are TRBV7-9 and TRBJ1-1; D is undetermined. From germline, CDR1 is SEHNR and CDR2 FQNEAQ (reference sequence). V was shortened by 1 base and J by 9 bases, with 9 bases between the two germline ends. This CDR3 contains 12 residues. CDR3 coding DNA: TGTGCCAGCAGCTTAGGCGGGCTGCAAGCTTTCTTT. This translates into CASSLGGLQAFF.

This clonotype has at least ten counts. For the CDR3, the DNA is TGTGCCAGCAGCCTTGGAGGATTGGGCGAGCAGTACTTC. Encoded protein: CASSLGGLGEQYF. The gene calls are TRBV28 and TRBJ2-7, with D possibly TRBD2 on 5 matching bases. This CDR3 is 13 amino acids long. CDR1 is MDHEN, CDR2 SYDVKM, per germline. Trimming removed 6 bases at V and 6 bases at J, with 15 bases between.

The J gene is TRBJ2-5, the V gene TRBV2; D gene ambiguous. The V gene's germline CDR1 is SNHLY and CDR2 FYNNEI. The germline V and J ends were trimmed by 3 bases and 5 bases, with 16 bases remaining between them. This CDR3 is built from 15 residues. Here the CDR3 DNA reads TGTGCCAGCAGTGACAACACACATCGTGGGGAGACCCAGTACTTC. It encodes CASSDNTHRGETQYF.

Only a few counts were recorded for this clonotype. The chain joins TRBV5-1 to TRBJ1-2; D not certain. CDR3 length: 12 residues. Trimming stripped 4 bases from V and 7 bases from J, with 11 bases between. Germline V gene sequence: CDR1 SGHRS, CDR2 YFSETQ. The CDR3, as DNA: TGCGCCAGCAGCCCCGAAGAGGGTGGCTACACCTTC. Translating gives CASSPEEGGYTF.

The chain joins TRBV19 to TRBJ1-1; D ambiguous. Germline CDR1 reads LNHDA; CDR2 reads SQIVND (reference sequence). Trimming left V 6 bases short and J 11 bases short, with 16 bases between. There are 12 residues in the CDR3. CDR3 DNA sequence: TGTGCCAGTAGGGTGGGAAACAACATGGCTTTCTTT. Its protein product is CASRVGNNMAFF.

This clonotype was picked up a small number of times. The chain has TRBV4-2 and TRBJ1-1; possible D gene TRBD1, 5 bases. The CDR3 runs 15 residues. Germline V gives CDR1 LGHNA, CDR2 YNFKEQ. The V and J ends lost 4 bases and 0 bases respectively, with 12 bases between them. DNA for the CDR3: TGTGCCAGCAGCCGGGGACTAGGGCTGAACACTGAAGCTTTCTTT. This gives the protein CASSRGLGLNTEAFF.

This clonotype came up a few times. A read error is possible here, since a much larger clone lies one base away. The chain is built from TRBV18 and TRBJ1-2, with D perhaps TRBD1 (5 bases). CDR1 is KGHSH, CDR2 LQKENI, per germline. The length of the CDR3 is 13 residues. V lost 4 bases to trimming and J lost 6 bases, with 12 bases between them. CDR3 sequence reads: CASSQDKVNGYTF. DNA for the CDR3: TGTGCCAGCTCACAGGACAAGGTCAATGGCTACACCTTC.

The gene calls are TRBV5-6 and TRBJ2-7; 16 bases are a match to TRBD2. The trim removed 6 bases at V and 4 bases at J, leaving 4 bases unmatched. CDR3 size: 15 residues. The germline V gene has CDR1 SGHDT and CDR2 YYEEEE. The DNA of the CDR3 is TGTGCCAGCATCCCGGGACTAGCGGGAGGGTACGAGCAGTACTTC. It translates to CASIPGLAGGYEQYF.

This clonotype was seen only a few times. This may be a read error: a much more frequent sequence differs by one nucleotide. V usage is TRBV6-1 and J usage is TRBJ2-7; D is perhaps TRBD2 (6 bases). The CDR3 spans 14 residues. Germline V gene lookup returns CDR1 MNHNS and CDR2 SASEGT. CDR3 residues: CASSAASVAYGQYF. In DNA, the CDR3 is TGTGCCAGCTCGGCGGCTAGCGTTGCCTACGGGCAGTACTTC.

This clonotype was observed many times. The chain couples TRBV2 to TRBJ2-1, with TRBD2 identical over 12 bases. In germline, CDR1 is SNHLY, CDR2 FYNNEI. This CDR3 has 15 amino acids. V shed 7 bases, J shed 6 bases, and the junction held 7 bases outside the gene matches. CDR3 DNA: TGTGCCAGCACGTTCCTAGCGGGAGGGTTCAATGAGCAGTTCTTC. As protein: CASTFLAGGFNEQFF.

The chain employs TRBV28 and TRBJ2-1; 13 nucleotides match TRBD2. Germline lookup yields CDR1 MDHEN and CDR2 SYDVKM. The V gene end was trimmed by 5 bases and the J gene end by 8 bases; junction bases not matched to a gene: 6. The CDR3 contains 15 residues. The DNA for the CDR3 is TGTGCCAGCAGTCCTGGGACTAGCGGGATACATGAGCAGTTCTTC. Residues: CASSPGTSGIHEQFF.

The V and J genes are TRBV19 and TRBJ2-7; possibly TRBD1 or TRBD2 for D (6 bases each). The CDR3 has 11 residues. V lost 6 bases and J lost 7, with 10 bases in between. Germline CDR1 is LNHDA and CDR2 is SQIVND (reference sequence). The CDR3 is CASSQGGEQYF. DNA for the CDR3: TGTGCCAGTAGCCAAGGGGGGGAGCAGTACTTC.

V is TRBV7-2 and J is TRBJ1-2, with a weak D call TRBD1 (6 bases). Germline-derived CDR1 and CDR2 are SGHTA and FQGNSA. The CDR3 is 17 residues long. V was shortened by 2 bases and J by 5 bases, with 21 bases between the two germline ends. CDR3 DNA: TGTGCCAGCAGCTTAAGGGGGTTGGGGGAACCCACTTATGGCTACACCTTC. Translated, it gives CASSLRGLGEPTYGYTF.

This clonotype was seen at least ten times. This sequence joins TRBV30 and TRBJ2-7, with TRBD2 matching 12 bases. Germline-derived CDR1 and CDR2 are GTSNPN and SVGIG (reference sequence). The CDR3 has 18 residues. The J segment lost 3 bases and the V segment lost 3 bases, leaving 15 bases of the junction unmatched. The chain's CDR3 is CAWSSGTSGLGTYYEQYF. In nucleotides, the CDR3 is TGTGCCTGGAGCTCCGGGACTAGCGGGTTGGGGACCTACTACGAGCAGTACTTC. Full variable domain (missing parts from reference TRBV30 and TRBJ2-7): SQTIHQWPATLVQPVGSPLSLECTVEGTSNPNLYWYRQAAGRGLQLLFYSVGIGQISSEVPQNLSASRPQDRQFILSSKKLLLSDSGFYLCAWSSGTSGLGTYYEQYFGPGTRLTVT.

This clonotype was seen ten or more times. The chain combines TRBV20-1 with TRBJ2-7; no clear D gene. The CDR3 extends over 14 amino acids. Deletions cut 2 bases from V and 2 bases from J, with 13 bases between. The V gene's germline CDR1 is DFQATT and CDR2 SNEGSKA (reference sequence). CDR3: CSARSPQDTYEQYF. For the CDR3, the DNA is TGCAGTGCTAGAAGTCCCCAGGATACCTACGAGCAGTACTTC.

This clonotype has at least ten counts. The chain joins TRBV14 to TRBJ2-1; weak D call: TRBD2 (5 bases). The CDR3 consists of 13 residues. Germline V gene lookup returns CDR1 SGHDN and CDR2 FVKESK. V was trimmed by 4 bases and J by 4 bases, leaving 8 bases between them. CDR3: CASSRRRYNEQFF. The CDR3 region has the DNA TGTGCCAGCAGCCGAAGGAGGTACAATGAGCAGTTCTTC.

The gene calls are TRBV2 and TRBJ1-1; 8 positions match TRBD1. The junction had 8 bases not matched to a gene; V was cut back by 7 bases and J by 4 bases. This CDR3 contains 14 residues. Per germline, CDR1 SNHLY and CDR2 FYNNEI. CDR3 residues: CASTGQVAVTEAFF. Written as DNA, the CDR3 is TGTGCCAGCACGGGACAGGTCGCGGTCACTGAAGCTTTCTTT.

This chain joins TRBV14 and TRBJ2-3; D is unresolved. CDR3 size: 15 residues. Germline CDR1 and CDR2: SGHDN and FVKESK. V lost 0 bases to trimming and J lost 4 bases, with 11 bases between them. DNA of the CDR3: TGTGCCAGCAGCCAAGAATTGTTGCGCCCAGATACGCAGTATTTT. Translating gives CASSQELLRPDTQYF. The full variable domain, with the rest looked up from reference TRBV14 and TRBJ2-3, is EAGVTQFPSHSVIEKGQTVTLRCDPISGHDNLYWYRRVMGKEIKFLLHFVKESKQDESGMPNNRFLAERTGGTYSTLKVQPAELEDSGVYFCASSQELLRPDTQYFGPGTRLTVL.